One TCR beta chain is described in this entry. Its specificity is unknown. Germline CDR1 is SGHTA and CDR2 is FQGNSA. V was clipped by 3 bases and J by 6 bases; unmatched bases: 6. This CDR3 is built from 16 residues. This entry belongs to a study of vaccination and CD4 T cells after COVID-19. The Oncomine TCR Beta short-read assay was what sequenced the DNA obtained from cultured CD4+ T cells. Genomic DNA was isolated from CD4+ T cells that had been cultured. TCRdb ran MiXCR on the PCR reads and lists one entry per CDR3 protein. Of some 16,000 distinct CDR3 sequences in the sample, approximately 70% were seen once. The treatment here: roughly 10-day PBMC culture with coronavirus spike peptide pools or control peptides (ViraFEST assay).

This receptor was identified in a human donor who had recovered from COVID-19. The chain has TRBV7-2 and TRBJ2-2, with 11 positions matching TRBD2. Material: CD4+ T cells from blood, cultured in vitro. CDR3 residues: CASSFGTSGGSGELFF. The CDR3 DNA reads as TGTGCCAGCAGCTTCGGGACTAGCGGCGGCTCCGGGGAGCTGTTTTTT.